Following are 28 T cell receptor beta chains from one sample sequenced in a study of T cells after yellow fever vaccination. TCRdb analysed the 5' RACE reads with MiXCR anew, one entry per CDR3 protein. The table has a few hundred thousand distinct CDR3 sequences, 8.7% seen once; the top ten hold roughly 18%. The sequences come from PBMCs, collected on the day of the first yellow fever vaccination. The receptors were sampled from a man aged 18 to 30 who received the YFV17D yellow fever vaccine.

This clonotype came up a few times. The chain couples TRBV4-1 to TRBJ1-1; a possible D gene is TRBD1 (5 bases). Trimming took 4 bases from V and 0 from J, leaving 12 bases between them. The germline gives CDR1 MGHRA, CDR2 YSYEKL. The CDR3 is made up of 15 amino acids. The CDR3 DNA sequence: TGCGCCAGCAGCCCACGTGAGGGGATGAACACTGAAGCTTTCTTT. This encodes CASSPREGMNTEAFF.

About this clonotype: The junction shows a germline mismatch at one end, possibly a read error. The chain employs TRBV5-4 and TRBJ1-1, with a tentative D call TRBD1 (6 bases). Germline V gene lookup returns CDR1 SGHNT and CDR2 YYREEE (reference sequence). The CDR3 sequence is 16 residues long. The CDR3 coding sequence is TGCCGCACCTCCAGCGGGGGGGAGGGGGGATACACTGAAGCTTTCTTT. It encodes CRTSSGGEGGYTEAFF. Full variable domain (missing parts from reference TRBV5-4 and TRBJ1-1): ETGVTQSPTHLIKTRGQQVTLRCSSQSGHNTVSWYQQALGQGPQFIFQYYREEENGRGNFPPRFSGLQFPNYSSELNVNALELDDSALYLCRTSSGGEGGYTEAFFGQGTRLTVV.

In its sample, this clonotype was seen a few times. This rearrangement joins TRBV5-4 to TRBJ2-3; D call uncertain. CDR3 length equals 15 residues. Germline CDR1 reads SGHNT; CDR2 reads YYREEE (reference sequence). V was shortened by 5 bases and J by 1 base, with 14 bases between the two germline ends. The CDR3 DNA reads as TGTGCCAGCAGTCCCGCAGGCTCACGCACAGATACGCAGTATTTT. As protein: CASSPAGSRTDTQYF.

This chain joins TRBV5-1 and TRBJ1-4, with D uncertain. The CDR3 totals 16 residues. The germline V and J ends were trimmed by 0 bases and 3 bases, with 12 bases remaining between them. Germline CDR1 SGHRS, CDR2 YFSETQ. CDR3 amino acids: CASSLDRSLPNEKLFF. For the CDR3, the DNA is TGCGCCAGCAGCTTGGATAGGTCGCTTCCTAATGAAAAACTGTTTTTT.

This chain joins TRBV7-9 and TRBJ1-1; weak D call: TRBD1 (6 bases). This CDR3 region has 13 residues. The germline CDR1 and CDR2 sequences are SEHNR and FQNEAQ (reference sequence). Deletions cut 4 bases from V and 4 bases from J, with 10 bases between. CDR3 amino acids: CASSSGTPTEAFF. DNA for the CDR3: TGTGCCAGCAGCTCCGGGACACCCACTGAAGCTTTCTTT.

The genes are TRBV5-1 and TRBJ2-5; D tentatively reads TRBD1 or TRBD2 (5 bases each). V was trimmed by 2 bases and J by 5 bases, leaving 13 bases between them. CDR1 SGHRS and CDR2 YFSETQ come from the germline V gene. CDR3 size: 14 residues. CDR3 in amino acids: CASSFEGRGETQYF. Written as DNA, the CDR3 is TGCGCCAGCAGCTTCGAGGGGCGCGGGGAGACCCAGTACTTC.

In its sample, this clonotype was seen many times. The CDR3 DNA is TGTGCCACCGAAGGGGGCTATGGCTACACCTTC. Residues: CATEGGYGYTF. The rearrangement links TRBV6-5 to TRBJ1-2; tentatively, D is TRBD1 (6 bases). The CDR3 contains 11 residues. The V gene's germline CDR1 is MNHEY and CDR2 SVGAGI. V shed 10 bases and J shed 4 bases, with 10 bases lying between them.

This clonotype has a handful of counts. The chain is built from TRBV5-1 and TRBJ2-1; 8 nucleotides agree with TRBD2. Germline-derived CDR1 and CDR2 are SGHRS and YFSETQ. Trimming cost V 4 bases and J 7 bases; bases outside gene matches: 13. The CDR3 covers 16 residues. The CDR3 region has the DNA TGCGCCAGCAGCCGCCCCGGACTAGCCCTGAGGAATGAGCAGTTCTTC. Translation gives CASSRPGLALRNEQFF.

The chain carries TRBV5-6 and TRBJ1-4; no clear D gene. The CDR3 extends over 13 amino acids. V lost 2 bases to trimming and J lost 13 bases, with 15 bases between them. From germline, CDR1 is SGHDT and CDR2 YYEEEE. The CDR3 DNA follows: TGTGCCAGCAGCTTTATTTCCGCAGCCGCACTGTTTTTT. It codes for CASSFISAAALFF.

V usage is TRBV7-9 and J usage is TRBJ2-1; D gene uncertain. The CDR3 covers 12 residues. Looked up from germline, CDR1 is SEHNR and CDR2 is FQNEAQ (reference sequence). V was trimmed by 10 bases and J by 10 bases, leaving 17 bases between them. CDR3 protein: CATLSRAREQFF. CDR3 coding DNA: TGTGCCACCCTATCAAGGGCCCGGGAGCAGTTCTTC. The variable domain in full, with the rest retrieved from reference TRBV7-9 and TRBJ2-1, is DTGVSQNPRHKITKRGQNVTFRCDPISEHNRLYWYRQTLGQGPEFLTYFQNEAQLEKSRLLSDRFSAERPKGSFSTLEIQRTEQGDSAMYLCATLSRAREQFFGPGTRLTVL.

This clonotype was seen only a few times. V usage is TRBV5-1 and J usage is TRBJ1-2; tentatively, D is TRBD1 (6 bases). Trimming took off 1 base at V and 9 bases at J, with 22 bases between the two ends. Germline values: CDR1 SGHRS, CDR2 YFSETQ. The CDR3 is 16 residues long. CDR3 region: CASSLSGGTDPTSYTF. The CDR3 DNA reads as TGCGCCAGCAGCTTGTCCGGGGGCACCGACCCCACGAGCTACACCTTC.

The V call is TRBV27, the J call TRBJ2-7; 7 nucleotides line up with TRBD1. V trimming: 0 bases; J trimming: 4 bases; junction bases outside the gene matches: 9. The CDR3 covers 16 residues. Germline CDR1 MNHEY, CDR2 SMNVEV (reference sequence). CDR3 coding DNA: TGTGCCAGCAGTTTATCCCTCGACAGGGTCATGTACGAGCAGTACTTC. Its translation is CASSLSLDRVMYEQYF.

The chain links TRBV10-3 to TRBJ1-1, with 8 nucleotides matching TRBD1. CDR3 length: 13 amino acids. CDR1 and CDR2 from the germline V gene are ENHRY and SYGVKD. V trimming: 7 bases; J trimming: 1 base; junction bases outside the gene matches: 2. Here the CDR3 reads CAITGQGNTEAFF. DNA of the CDR3: TGTGCCATCACCGGACAGGGGAACACTGAAGCTTTCTTT.

The chain joins TRBV12-3 or TRBV12-4 to TRBJ1-2, with D possibly being TRBD1 (5 bases). V was trimmed by 6 bases and J by 6 bases, leaving 20 bases between them. The CDR3 has 15 amino acids. CDR3 nucleotides: TGTGCCAGCAGCATGCAGGGTATGAGAACGGATGGCTACACCTTC. Translated, it gives CASSMQGMRTDGYTF.

Only a few counts were recorded for this clonotype. The V call is TRBV15, the J call TRBJ2-3; 13 bases agree with TRBD2. CDR3 length: 13 residues. Germline CDR1 is LNHNV and CDR2 is YYDKDF (reference sequence). The ends lost 11 bases at V and 7 bases at J; junction bases unmatched: 6. CDR3 region: CAARLAGGYTQYF. In DNA form, the CDR3 reads TGTGCCGCCCGACTAGCGGGGGGTTATACGCAGTATTTT.

The CDR3 DNA reads TGTGCCAGCAGTGGCGGTCCAGGCACAGATACGCAGTATTTT. This gives the protein CASSGGPGTDTQYF. The gene calls are TRBV2 and TRBJ2-3; D is unresolved. The CDR3 is 14 residues long. V was pared by 4 bases and J by 1 base, with 9 bases between. Germline CDR1 is SNHLY and CDR2 is FYNNEI.

The chain employs TRBV29-1 and TRBJ2-3; 13 nucleotides align to TRBD2. The CDR3 spans 15 residues. With V trimmed by 6 bases and J by 5 bases, 8 bases remained unmatched. The germline CDR1 and CDR2 sequences are SQVTM and ANQGSEA. Here the CDR3 DNA reads TGCAGCGTGACAACTAGCGGGGGGGCCAGAGATACGCAGTATTTT. This encodes CSVTTSGGARDTQYF.

This clonotype was observed a few times. The J gene is TRBJ2-6, the V gene TRBV7-9; the D gene is possibly TRBD1 (5 bases). CDR1 SEHNR and CDR2 FQNEAQ come from the germline V gene (reference sequence). Trimming left V 2 bases short and J 2 bases short, with 13 bases between. The CDR3 consists of 17 residues. CDR3 nucleotides: TGTGCCAGCAGCTTAACTTTAGGGGTTACTGGGGCCAACGTCCTGACTTTC. Its protein product is CASSLTLGVTGANVLTF.

V usage is TRBV20-1 and J usage is TRBJ2-7, with 11 bases identical to TRBD2. Germline CDR1 reads DFQATT; CDR2 reads SNEGSKA (reference sequence). The length of the CDR3 is 12 residues. Trimming removed 3 bases from V and 6 bases from J; junction bases left unmatched: 1. DNA of the CDR3: TGCAGTGCTAGTAGCGGGGGGGCCGAGCAGTACTTC. The encoded protein is CSASSGGAEQYF.

This clonotype was picked up a small number of times. V gene TRBV4-3 combines with J gene TRBJ2-1, with 10 bases lining up with TRBD2. Germline assignment: CDR1 LGHNA and CDR2 YSLEER. J gave up 6 bases and V 4 bases, and 6 bases lay outside the gene matches. The CDR3 extends over 15 amino acids. In DNA, the CDR3 is TGCGCCAGCAGCCCGACTAGCGGGCTTCTCAATGAGCAGTTCTTC. It is translated as CASSPTSGLLNEQFF.

The genes are TRBV6-1 and TRBJ1-2, with no clear D. This CDR3 is built from 14 residues. V was cut by 10 bases and J by 4 bases, with 19 bases left in between. Germline loops: CDR1 MNHNS, CDR2 SASEGT. The CDR3 here is CATQLDAGFYGYTF. CDR3 coding DNA: TGTGCCACCCAGCTGGACGCAGGATTCTATGGCTACACCTTC.

The sample holds a few counts of this clonotype. The chain carries TRBV11-2 and TRBJ2-6; D tentatively reads TRBD1 or TRBD2 (5 bases each). V gave up 2 bases and J gave up 0 bases, with 17 bases separating them. This CDR3 is built from 19 residues. Germline assignment: CDR1 SGHAT and CDR2 FQNNGV. CDR3 loop: CASSLRARDGFSGANVLTF. CDR3 DNA: TGTGCCAGCAGCTTAAGGGCCCGGGACGGTTTCTCTGGGGCCAACGTCCTGACTTTC.

This chain joins TRBV12-3 or TRBV12-4 and TRBJ1-2, with D possibly being TRBD1 (5 bases). V gave up 3 bases and J gave up 6 bases, with 11 bases separating them. This CDR3 is built from 13 residues. CDR3 sequence reads: CASSFLGANGYTF. The CDR3 bases are TGTGCCAGCAGTTTTTTAGGGGCAAATGGCTACACCTTC.

The V and J genes are TRBV10-3 and TRBJ1-2; D might be TRBD1 (6 bases). V was pared by 4 bases and J by 4 bases, with 22 bases between. Germline values: CDR1 ENHRY, CDR2 SYGVKD. The CDR3 runs 17 residues. The CDR3 loop is CAISGSGAPAAIYGYTF. CDR3 sequence (DNA): TGTGCCATCAGTGGATCGGGGGCCCCCGCGGCGATCTATGGCTACACCTTC.

This clonotype was detected only a few times. CDR3 in DNA: TGCAGTGCTAGAGAAGCGCGGGGGGTCTCCTACAATGAGCAGTTCTTC. Translating gives CSAREARGVSYNEQFF. The gene calls are TRBV20-1 and TRBJ2-1; 8 bases fit TRBD2. After removal of 0 bases from V and 0 bases from J, the junction contained 4 bases not matched to a gene. CDR1 and CDR2 (germline): DFQATT, SNEGSKA (reference sequence). This CDR3 has 16 amino acids.

This clonotype was observed a few times. The chain is built from TRBV12-3 or TRBV12-4 and TRBJ2-7; either TRBD1 or TRBD2 may supply D (5 bases each). This CDR3 has 13 residues. Trimming removed 6 bases at V and 1 base at J, with 10 bases between. DNA for the CDR3: TGTGCCAGCAGCCCCTGGGGGTCCTACGAGCAGTACTTC. It is translated as CASSPWGSYEQYF.

This clonotype was seen more than once but under ten times. The chain joins TRBV9 to TRBJ1-2, with D tentatively TRBD1 (6 bases). Germline-derived CDR1 and CDR2 are SGDLS and YYNGEE. The CDR3 sequence is 14 residues long. The germline V and J ends were trimmed by 0 bases and 5 bases, with 11 bases remaining between them. The CDR3 sequence is CASSVDWGLYGYTF. In DNA form, the CDR3 reads TGTGCCAGCAGCGTAGACTGGGGGCTATATGGCTACACCTTC.

This clonotype was counted only a few times. The chain recombines TRBV7-2 with TRBJ2-1, with D uncertain. CDR3 size: 14 residues. The V gene's germline CDR1 is SGHTA and CDR2 FQGNSA. Trimming left V 4 bases short and J 2 bases short, with 9 bases between. The CDR3 sequence: CASSSFSAYNEQFF. CDR3 DNA sequence: TGTGCCAGCAGCTCCTTTAGTGCCTACAATGAGCAGTTCTTC.